A single sample is the source of the 10 T cell receptor beta chains below, sequenced in a study of CXCR3-negative and CXCR3-positive naive CD8 T cells. UMI labels and 5' RACE were used to prepare the TRB cDNA libraries. TCRdb reanalyzed the 5' RACE reads, giving one entry per CDR3 protein sequence and no DNA. In all, the sample yields roughly 140,000 distinct CDR3 sequences. Antigen specificity for these receptors is unknown. Study-level results: Higher TRB CDR3 hydrophobicity marked CXCR3-positive naive cells relative to CXCR3-negative naive cells.

Sequencing was performed on naive CXCR3+ CD8+ T cells from blood. Sample subset: CD45RO-CCR7+CD27+CD95- naive CD8+ T cells expressing CXCR3 (TNR3+). These receptors came from a human donor in good health. Some clones in this sample may be carry-over from other donors' samples.

The genes are TRBV7-9 and TRBJ1-5. Germline assignment: CDR1 SEHNR and CDR2 FQNEAQ (reference sequence). The CDR3 length is 15 residues. The chain's CDR3 is CASSHTDGSNQPQHF.

This rearrangement joins TRBV4-3 to TRBJ1-2; TCRdb outputs TRBD1, but without DNA this stays unchecked. CDR1 is LGHNA, CDR2 YSLEER, per germline. The length of the CDR3 is 15 residues. CDR3: CASSTRQGILNGYTF.

CDR3 amino acids: CASSDNNYGYTF. The chain couples TRBV12-3 or TRBV12-4 to TRBJ1-2. This CDR3 comprises 12 residues.

The chain couples TRBV5-6 to TRBJ2-1; lacking DNA, the TRBD1 call made by TCRdb goes unchecked. Per the germline V gene, CDR1 is SGHDT and CDR2 is YYEEEE. The CDR3 loop spans 13 amino acids. The CDR3 region is CASSLGQDYEQFF.

The rearrangement uses TRBV7-9 and TRBJ2-1; the TCRdb D gene call, TRBD1, has no DNA to confirm it. The CDR3 contains 14 residues. Germline CDR1 reads SEHNR; CDR2 reads FQNEAQ (reference sequence). The CDR3 here is CASSLGGGTPEQFF.

J is TRBJ2-3 and V is TRBV10-3; TCRdb selects TRBD2, and the lack of DNA leaves this call unchecked. The CDR3 contains 16 residues. Germline assignment: CDR1 ENHRY and CDR2 SYGVKD. CDR3 in amino acids: CAISESGGRVTDTQYF.

CDR3 protein: CAWRNRASYEQYF. The chain has TRBV30 and TRBJ2-7; TCRdb proposes TRBD1, but this gene call is untestable without DNA. The CDR3 runs 13 residues. CDR1 is GTSNPN, CDR2 SVGIG, per germline (reference sequence).

This sequence joins TRBV5-1 and TRBJ2-1. Looked up from germline, CDR1 is SGHRS and CDR2 is YFSETQ. CDR3 length: 15 amino acids. This CDR3 reads CASSLLGSSYNEQFF.

The rearrangement uses TRBV5-1 and TRBJ2-7; TCRdb outputs TRBD1, but without DNA this stays unchecked. This CDR3 comprises 16 residues. Germline V gives CDR1 SGHRS, CDR2 YFSETQ. CDR3 region: CASRPVMGESSYEQYF.

The chain has TRBV29-1 and TRBJ2-1. Germline CDR1 SQVTM, CDR2 ANQGSEA. The CDR3 loop spans 11 amino acids. The CDR3 protein is CSFNSYNEQFF.